The next 17 T cell receptor beta chains were all read from a single sample in a study of CD8+CD57+ T cells in acquired aplastic anemia. For CDR3 and TCR beta VDJ profiling, genomic DNA was the template used. TCRdb analysed the reads with MiXCR anew, one entry per CDR3 protein. This sample yields hundreds of thousands of distinct CDR3 sequences, of which 40% to 50% are seen a single time; approximately 8% belongs to the top ten. All patients picked for sequencing had shown, by flow cytometry, an expansion of CD8+CD57+ cells. The sequencing sample was made of sorted CD4+, CD8+, or CD8+CD57+ T cells (not recorded which) from PBMCs. The receptors come from a human donor with aplastic anemia.

DNA of the CDR3: TGCGCCAGCAGGGATAACCGGGACCTCCCTTGGGAAGCTTTCTTT. Translation: CASRDNRDLPWEAFF. This sequence joins TRBV10-2 and TRBJ1-1, with D possibly TRBD1 on 5 matching bases. The CDR3 spans 15 residues. Trimming stripped 6 bases from V and 8 bases from J, with 22 bases between. Germline V gives CDR1 WSHSY, CDR2 SAAADI.

This clonotype was seen many times. The chain employs TRBV7-8 and TRBJ1-2; D uncertain. In germline, CDR1 is SGHVS, CDR2 FQNEAQ. The CDR3 covers 13 residues. V was clipped by 0 bases and J by 8 bases, with 10 bases between them. CDR3 amino acids: CASSLAFRVGYTF. CDR3 coding DNA: TGTGCCAGCAGCTTAGCGTTTCGGGTCGGCTACACCTTC.

There are many counts of this clonotype. V usage is TRBV20-1 and J usage is TRBJ2-7; D is ambiguous. V shed 0 bases and J shed 0 bases, with 9 bases lying between them. CDR3 length equals 14 residues. CDR1 and CDR2 (germline): DFQATT, SNEGSKA (reference sequence). This CDR3 is CSARDLRASYEQYF. DNA of the CDR3: TGCAGTGCTAGAGATCTTCGCGCCTCCTACGAGCAGTACTTC.

This clonotype was found many times. The chain uses TRBV5-8 and TRBJ2-3, with D hard to call. The CDR3 is 16 amino acids. Deletions cut 0 bases from V and 0 bases from J, with 11 bases between. Germline V gives CDR1 SGHTS, CDR2 YDEGEE. The CDR3 loop reads CASSLGPLGSTDTQYF. CDR3 DNA: TGTGCCAGCAGCTTGGGGCCGTTGGGTAGCACAGATACGCAGTATTTT.

This clonotype was recorded only once. The V call is TRBV15, the J call TRBJ2-6, with a weak D call TRBD2 (5 bases). Germline CDR1 is LNHNV and CDR2 is YYDKDF (reference sequence). The CDR3 contains 15 residues. The V and J ends lost 3 bases and 3 bases respectively, with 9 bases between them. The CDR3 nucleotides are TGTGCCACCAGCAGCTCCGGGGATGGGGCCAACGTCCTGACTTTC. As protein: CATSSSGDGANVLTF. The full variable domain, its missing parts supplied by reference TRBV15 and TRBJ2-6, is DAMVIQNPRYQVTQFGKPVTLSCSQTLNHNVMYWYQQKSSQAPKLLFHYYDKDFNNEADTPDNFQSRRPNTSFCFLDIRSPGLGDTAMYLCATSSSGDGANVLTFGAGSRLTVL.

This clonotype was recorded many times. J is TRBJ2-7 and V is TRBV7-8, with D maybe TRBD1 (6 bases). V was clipped by 2 bases and J by 0 bases, with 14 bases between them. The V gene's germline CDR1 is SGHVS and CDR2 FQNEAQ. The CDR3 runs to 16 residues. The CDR3 reads CASSLPRDTSSYEQYF. CDR3 coding DNA: TGTGCCAGCAGCTTACCCAGGGACACTAGCTCCTACGAGCAGTACTTC.

This chain connects TRBV20-1 to TRBJ1-4; the D is unclear. The CDR3 extends over 14 amino acids. V dropped 6 bases and J dropped 4 bases, with 15 bases sitting between them. Germline V gene lookup returns CDR1 DFQATT and CDR2 SNEGSKA (reference sequence). CDR3 DNA sequence: TGCAGTGCCTCCCGACCCGGTAATAATGAAAAACTGTTTTTT. Translated, it gives CSASRPGNNEKLFF.

Ten or more counts support this clonotype. The chain joins TRBV13 to TRBJ2-1, with D unclear. Trimming took off 5 bases at V and 2 bases at J, with 13 bases between the two ends. The germline gives CDR1 PRHDT, CDR2 FYEKMQ (reference sequence). This CDR3 has 15 amino acids. The CDR3 DNA sequence: TGTGCCAGCAGCCCCGAGCAAAGCGCCTACAATGAGCAGTTCTTC. Protein: CASSPEQSAYNEQFF.

There are a few counts of this clonotype. With a much larger clone just one base away, this may be a read error. The chain carries TRBV7-9 and TRBJ2-7; TRBD1 matches 7 bases. Germline V CDR1 and CDR2: SEHNR, FQNEAQ (reference sequence). This CDR3 contains 13 residues. The CDR3 nucleotides read TGTGCCAGCAGCTGGGACAGATCCTACGGGCAGTACTTC. Translated, it gives CASSWDRSYGQYF. Full variable domain (missing parts from reference TRBV7-9 and TRBJ2-7): DTGVSQNPRHKITKRGQNVTFRCDPISEHNRLYWYRQTLGQGPEFLTYFQNEAQLEKSRLLSDRFSAERPKGSFSTLEIQRTEQGDSAMYLCASSWDRSYGQYFGPGTRLTVT.

This rearrangement joins TRBV7-3 to TRBJ2-1; D is uncertain. The CDR3 has 14 amino acids. Trimming pared 1 base from V and 12 bases from J, leaving 16 bases between. The germline V gene has CDR1 SGHTA and CDR2 FQGTGA. CDR3 amino acids: CASSLSQATVTQFF. In nucleotides, the CDR3 is TGTGCCAGCAGCTTAAGTCAGGCCACCGTTACGCAGTTCTTC.

This clonotype has more than one count but fewer than ten. One end of the junction varies from germline; a read error may be responsible. The chain couples TRBV4-1 to TRBJ1-4; D not certain. This CDR3 is 15 amino acids long. Germline CDR1 MGHRA, CDR2 YSYEKL. CDR3 residues: CASSQVHATNDKLFF. The CDR3 DNA is TGCGCCAGCAGCCAAGTTCACGCAACTAATGATAAACTGTTTTTT.

In its sample, this clonotype was seen many times. The chain's CDR3 is CASPRPLGPNNEQFF. The CDR3 DNA reads as TGTGCTAGCCCCCGACCACTGGGACCGAACAATGAGCAGTTCTTC. The rearrangement links TRBV7-7 to TRBJ2-1; D possibly uses TRBD1 or TRBD2 (5 bases each). In germline, CDR1 is SSHAT, CDR2 FNYEAQ (reference sequence). The length of the CDR3 is 15 residues.

Details on this clonotype: It may be a read error: a sequence one base away is much more abundant. Since no conserved phenylalanine or tryptophan closes the CDR3, a read error is the likely cause. The chain employs TRBV11-2 and TRBJ1-1; TRBD1 matches at 7 bases. Trimming removed 5 bases from V and 8 bases from J; junction bases left unmatched: 8. Germline values: CDR1 SGHAT, CDR2 FQNNGV. The CDR3 covers 13 residues. CDR3 sequence reads: CASSRPPTGEAFL. The CDR3 nucleotides are TGTGCCAGCAGCCGACCTCCGACAGGGGAAGCTTTCCTT.

This clonotype showed up many times. The chain combines TRBV20-1 with TRBJ2-1; 8 nucleotides align to TRBD2. CDR1 DFQATT and CDR2 SNEGSKA come from the germline V gene (reference sequence). V lost 2 bases and J lost 9; bases outside the gene matches: 9. The length of the CDR3 is 14 residues. CDR3 coding DNA: TGCAGTGCTAGATTCGGGGGGGGGTTGACTGAGCAGTTCTTC. Its protein product is CSARFGGGLTEQFF.

The chain is built from TRBV7-2 and TRBJ1-5, with TRBD1 matching 8 bases. The CDR3 totals 16 residues. Germline V gene sequence: CDR1 SGHTA, CDR2 FQGNSA. V shed 2 bases, J shed 1 base, and the junction held 4 bases outside the gene matches. The CDR3 region is CASSLYQGASNQPQHF. In DNA, the CDR3 is TGTGCCAGCAGCTTATACCAGGGGGCGAGCAATCAGCCCCAGCATTTT.

This rearrangement joins TRBV24-1 to TRBJ2-1; maybe TRBD2 (6 bases). Trimming took 2 bases from V and 8 from J, leaving 15 bases between them. In germline, CDR1 is KGHDR, CDR2 SFDVKD. This CDR3 is built from 15 residues. The CDR3 region is CATSDSLATEDEQFF. DNA of the CDR3: TGTGCCACCAGTGATTCGCTAGCGACGGAGGATGAGCAGTTCTTC.

This clonotype was recorded a few times. CDR3 nucleotides: TGTGCCAGCAGTGAAGCAGTCTGGAGGGAGGGCCTTGGTGAGCAGTTCTTC. Translated, it gives CASSEAVWREGLGEQFF. The rearrangement joins TRBV6-1 to TRBJ2-1, with TRBD2 identical over 7 bases. CDR3 length: 17 residues. CDR1 and CDR2 from the germline V gene are MNHNS and SASEGT. V trimming: 0 bases; J trimming: 9 bases; junction bases outside the gene matches: 14.